The 8 T cell receptor beta chains below were found in one sample sequenced in a study of cytomegalovirus exposure and HLA in healthy donors. A multiplex PCR was run with 60 Vbeta primers and 13 Jbeta primers. Produced via immunoSEQ multiplex PCR; TCRdb's table is partial and in-frame only. This sample lists 150,000 to 200,000 clones; its ten largest clones have over 1%. The specimen sequenced was PBMCs. The receptor set was obtained from a woman aged 60-75 years in good health and CMV-seronegative.

The V gene is TRBV5-1, the J gene TRBJ2-7, with a tentative D call TRBD2 (6 bases). The CDR3 has 13 residues. Trimming cost V 7 bases and J 2 bases, with 13 bases left between them. Germline V CDR1 and CDR2: SGHRS, YFSETQ. The CDR3 spells CASGLASTYEQYF. The CDR3, as DNA: TGCGCCAGCGGCCTAGCGTCTACCTACGAGCAGTACTTC.

The chain carries TRBV6-6 and TRBJ2-3; no firm D call. The CDR3 loop spans 15 amino acids. Germline V CDR1 and CDR2: MNHNY, SVGAGI (reference sequence). Between the trimmed V and J ends, which lost 7 bases and 0 bases, there was a span of 14 bases. DNA of the CDR3: TGTGCCAGCACAAAGCGAGCTTCTAGCACAGATACGCAGTATTTT. Translated, it gives CASTKRASSTDTQYF.

The chain has TRBV7-3 and TRBJ1-6; TRBD1 agrees at 8 bases. With V trimmed by 3 bases and J by 9 bases, 7 bases remained unmatched. This CDR3 region has 15 residues. Germline V CDR1 and CDR2: SGHTA, FQGTGA. CDR3 in amino acids: CASSLSGQGGSPLHF. The DNA of the CDR3 is TGTGCCAGCAGCTTGTCCGGACAGGGAGGTTCACCCCTCCACTTT.

The chain employs TRBV6-1 and TRBJ1-5; D gene ambiguous. The germline V gene encodes CDR1 MNHNS and CDR2 SASEGT. CDR3 length: 13 residues. Between the trimmed V and J ends, which lost 9 bases and 4 bases, there was a span of 13 bases. Written as DNA, the CDR3 is TGTGCCAGTAAGAAAGGAGTTAATCAGCCCCAGCATTTT. It is translated as CASKKGVNQPQHF.

The chain is built from TRBV7-9 and TRBJ1-1; 8 positions match TRBD1. The germline CDR1 and CDR2 sequences are SEHNR and FQNEAQ (reference sequence). Trimming cost V 5 bases and J 4 bases; bases outside gene matches: 3. This CDR3 region has 13 residues. CDR3 nucleotides: TGTGCCAGCAGCGTAACAGGGGGCACTGAAGCTTTCTTT. Its translation: CASSVTGGTEAFF.

This chain links TRBV10-2 with TRBJ2-7; possible D gene TRBD2, 5 bases. V lost 2 bases and J 6 bases, leaving 11 bases between the germline ends. Germline lookup yields CDR1 WSHSY and CDR2 SAAADI. CDR3 length: 13 residues. In nucleotides, the CDR3 is TGCGCCAGCAGTGAGGCGAGCGAGGGCGAGCAGTACTTC. Protein product: CASSEASEGEQYF.

V is TRBV5-1 and J is TRBJ2-7; D call uncertain. The CDR3 has 15 amino acids. CDR1 and CDR2 (germline): SGHRS, YFSETQ. V dropped 0 bases and J dropped 2 bases, with 12 bases sitting between them. This CDR3 reads CASSLAEAEAYEQYF. CDR3 sequence (DNA): TGCGCCAGCAGCTTGGCCGAGGCGGAAGCCTACGAGCAGTACTTC.

The chain is built from TRBV5-6 and TRBJ2-7, with 10 bases lining up with TRBD2. Germline-derived CDR1 and CDR2 are SGHDT and YYEEEE. After removal of 4 bases from V and 2 bases from J, the junction contained 6 bases not matched to a gene. The CDR3 has 15 residues. CDR3 nucleotide sequence: TGTGCCAGCAGCCTGCTAGCGGGGGCCCCCTACGAGCAGTACTTC. Translating it yields CASSLLAGAPYEQYF.